This paragraph reports one T cell receptor (beta chain). Its antigen target is currently unknown. No base quality information exists; no much larger clone differs at one position. For unsorted PBMC libraries, 2 million PBMCs were used after storage in RNAlater at -80 degrees C until RNA extraction. Multiple sclerosis patients were enrolled in a US clinical protocol under which disease progression was evaluated by magnetic resonance imaging. Peripheral blood underwent Ficoll-Hypaque density gradient centrifugation to isolate PBMCs, which were then cryopreserved in liquid nitrogen. As encoded in the germline V gene (reference sequence), CDR1 is LGHDT while CDR2 is YNNKEL. Measured from the cysteine to the phenylalanine, the CDR3 is 14 residues long. The retained sequence is limited to the CDR3, 42 bases, with the frame set at the first base. The V end gives up 7 bases and the J end 0 bases, leaving 2 bases in the junction not matched to a gene.

cDNA was synthesized by template-switch 5'RACE using a primer carrying a 10-nucleotide random unique molecular identifier by which each TCR transcript was tagged. Each sequencing run produced over 190 million TCR-beta sequences covering 15-18 subjects. The RNeasy kit was used to extract total RNA. The KAPA Real-time Library Amplification kit was used to amplify TCR-beta VDJ regions with primers for the TCR constant region and the 5'RACE anchor. Sample indexes and Illumina adaptors were added in a first PCR, after which library yield was increased in a second PCR. After purification with Ampure beads, the TCR product of roughly 650 bp was size-selected on a 2% E-gel SizeSelection system. Before pooling, libraries had their quality checked on a Bioanalyzer, their concentration measured with Qubit, and their quantity determined with the Kapa Library Quantification kit. Paired-end 2 x 150 bp sequencing of the libraries was performed on an Illumina HiSeq 2500. To increase sequence diversity, roughly 24-30% phiX was spiked into each library pool. Under the source paper's analysis protocol: Quality-filtered reads were processed with the UMI-based MiGEC pipeline, which removed over 75% of raw TCR sequences during error correction. VDJ genes were aligned to IMGT germline references, and each clonotype was defined by a unique CDR3 amino acid sequence together with V-J genes. VDJtools evaluated clonal expansion, Shannon diversity and CDR3 relatedness (CalcPairwiseDistances, ClusterSamples); CLCbio workbench built phylogenetic trees. Using coefficient-of-variation modelling across technical triplicates, the study counted a clone as expanded if it had at least 8 unique UMIs. TCRdb applied fastp at Q25 and MiXCR to the public reads, then kept only in-frame beta chains. Every CDR3 protein is listed once, alongside the most common genes and DNA of its rows. Here the V and J calls rest on TCRdb's processing, not on the authors' analysis. This sample gives approximately 26,000 distinct CDR3 sequences in total; more than 2% of them show up just once. Together, the top ten hold around 2.5% of the sample.

These data come from a study of neurological immune-mediated disorders (dated by TCRdb to between 2017 and 2020). For context, the study as a whole: Among the roughly 35 multiple sclerosis patients, relapsing-remitting MS accounted for some 30 and secondary progressive MS accounted for 3. The approximately 110 TCR-beta libraries included longitudinal samples, technical triplicates and paired sorted CD4+ and CD8+ T-cell subsets alongside PBMC samples. The study compared peripheral blood TCR-beta repertoires of HTLV-I-associated myelopathy (HAM/TSP) patients, multiple sclerosis patients and healthy controls using UMI-based sequencing. The cohort included around 70 subjects: about 15 with HAM/TSP, roughly 34 with multiple sclerosis, and approximately 20 healthy controls.

Points the paper makes about the study in general: Expanded clones from different subjects shared no identical CDR3 amino acid sequences, which suggests that TCR-beta repertoires were private in all groups. No association of the MS cluster with clinical or MRI features was observed, and the need for larger cohorts was stated by the authors. TCR clonal expansion was highest in HAM/TSP patients and lowest in MS patients, with MS patients falling below even healthy controls. Repertoires from 18 of 34 MS patients were grouped by phylogenetic analysis into a cluster of related CDR3 sequences, suggesting a possible repertoire-level signature.

The chain employs TRBV3-1 and TRBJ1-1; 10 bases in the middle match TRBD1. This clonotype was sampled from a woman in her 50s with multiple sclerosis. The specimen was PBMCs. The CDR3 here reads CASTDRGLNTEAFF. The DNA sequence is given as TGTGCCAGCACCGACAGGGGGCTGAACACTGAAGCTTTCTTT.